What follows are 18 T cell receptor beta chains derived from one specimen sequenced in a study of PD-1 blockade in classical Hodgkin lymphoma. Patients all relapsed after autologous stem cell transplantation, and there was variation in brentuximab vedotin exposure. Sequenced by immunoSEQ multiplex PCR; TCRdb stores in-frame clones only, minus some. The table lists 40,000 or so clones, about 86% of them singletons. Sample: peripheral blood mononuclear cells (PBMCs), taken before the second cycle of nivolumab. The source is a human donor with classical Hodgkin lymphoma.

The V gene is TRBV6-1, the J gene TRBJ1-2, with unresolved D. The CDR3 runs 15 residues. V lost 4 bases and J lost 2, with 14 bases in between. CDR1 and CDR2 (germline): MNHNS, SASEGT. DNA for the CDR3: TGTGCCAGCAGTGGCTGGACGGACTCGAACTATGGCTACACCTTC. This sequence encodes CASSGWTDSNYGYTF.

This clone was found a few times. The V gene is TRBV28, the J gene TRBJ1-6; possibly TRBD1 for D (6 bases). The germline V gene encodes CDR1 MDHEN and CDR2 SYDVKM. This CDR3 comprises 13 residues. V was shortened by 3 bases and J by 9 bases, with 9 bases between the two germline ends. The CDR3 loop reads CASSLDSLSPLHF. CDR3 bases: TGTGCCAGCAGTTTGGACAGTCTTTCACCCCTCCACTTT.

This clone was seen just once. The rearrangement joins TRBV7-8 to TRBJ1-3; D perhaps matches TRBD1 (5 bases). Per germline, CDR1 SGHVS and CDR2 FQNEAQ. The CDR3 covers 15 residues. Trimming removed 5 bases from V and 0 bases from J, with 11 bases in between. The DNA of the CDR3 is TGTGCCAGCAGCAGAGACAGCTTCTCTGGAAACACCATATATTTT. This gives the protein CASSRDSFSGNTIYF.

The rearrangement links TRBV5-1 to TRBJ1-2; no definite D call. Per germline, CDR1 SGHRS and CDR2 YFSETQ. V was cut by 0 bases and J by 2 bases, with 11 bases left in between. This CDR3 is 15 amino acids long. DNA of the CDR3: TGCGCCAGCAGCTTGGGGCTCGGCCAGAACTATGGCTACACCTTC. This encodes CASSLGLGQNYGYTF.

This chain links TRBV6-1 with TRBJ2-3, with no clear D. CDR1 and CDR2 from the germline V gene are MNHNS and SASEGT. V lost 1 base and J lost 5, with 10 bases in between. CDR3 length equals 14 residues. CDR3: CASSEVPSGDTQYF. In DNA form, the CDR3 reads TGTGCCAGCAGTGAAGTCCCCAGTGGAGATACGCAGTATTTT.

Here the CDR3 reads CASSQLGADWDYGYTF. Written as DNA, the CDR3 is TGTGCCAGCAGCCAATTGGGGGCAGATTGGGACTATGGCTACACCTTC. This chain uses TRBV14 with TRBJ1-2; perhaps TRBD1 as D (6 bases). This CDR3 is 16 amino acids long. Germline values: CDR1 SGHDN, CDR2 FVKESK. V gave up 2 bases and J gave up 3 bases, with 16 bases separating them.

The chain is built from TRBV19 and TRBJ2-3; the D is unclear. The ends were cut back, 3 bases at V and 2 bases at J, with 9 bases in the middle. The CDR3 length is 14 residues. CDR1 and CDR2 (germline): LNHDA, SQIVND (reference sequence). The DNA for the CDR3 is TGTGCCAGTAGTATCTCGGGTTACACAGATACGCAGTATTTT. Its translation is CASSISGYTDTQYF.

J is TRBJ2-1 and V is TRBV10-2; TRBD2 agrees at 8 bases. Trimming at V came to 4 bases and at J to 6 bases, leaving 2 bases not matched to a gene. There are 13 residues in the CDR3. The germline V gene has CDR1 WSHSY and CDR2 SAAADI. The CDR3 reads CASSGTSPNEQFF. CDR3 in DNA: TGCGCCAGCAGTGGGACTAGCCCCAATGAGCAGTTCTTC.

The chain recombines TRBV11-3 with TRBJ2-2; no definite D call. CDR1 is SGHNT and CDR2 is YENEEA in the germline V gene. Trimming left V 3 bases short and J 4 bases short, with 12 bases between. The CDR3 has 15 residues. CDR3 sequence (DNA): TGTGCCAGCAGCTTCGCGGCAGAGAGCACCGGGGAGCTGTTTTTT. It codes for CASSFAAESTGELFF.

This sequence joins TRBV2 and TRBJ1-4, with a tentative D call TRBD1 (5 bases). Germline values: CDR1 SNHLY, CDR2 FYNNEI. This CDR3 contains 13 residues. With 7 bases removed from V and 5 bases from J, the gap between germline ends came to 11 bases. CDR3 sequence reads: CASTRQKNEKLFF. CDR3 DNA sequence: TGTGCCAGCACGAGACAGAAGAATGAAAAACTGTTTTTT. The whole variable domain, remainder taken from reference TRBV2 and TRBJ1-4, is EPEVTQTPSHQVTQMGQEVILRCVPISNHLYFYWYRQILGQKVEFLVSFYNNEISEKSEIFDDQFSVERPDGSNFTLKIRSTKLEDSAMYFCASTRQKNEKLFFGSGTQLSVL.

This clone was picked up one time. CDR3 region: CASSLAGTAPSEQYF. CDR3 nucleotide sequence: TGTGCCAGCAGTTTAGCCGGGACAGCCCCAAGCGAGCAGTACTTC. V gene TRBV27 combines with J gene TRBJ2-7, with 7 bases identical to TRBD1. Germline V gene data show CDR1 as MNHEY and CDR2 as SMNVEV (reference sequence). This CDR3 region has 15 residues. V lost 2 bases and J lost 6; bases outside the gene matches: 10.

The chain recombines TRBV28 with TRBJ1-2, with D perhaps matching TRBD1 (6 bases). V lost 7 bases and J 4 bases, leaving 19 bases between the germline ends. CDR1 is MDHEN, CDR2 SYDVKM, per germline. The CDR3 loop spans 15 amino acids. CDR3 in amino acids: CASTPVGKGGYGYTF. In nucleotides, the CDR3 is TGTGCCAGCACTCCCGTGGGTAAAGGGGGCTATGGCTACACCTTC.

CDR3 DNA: TGTGCCAGCAGCTTACTGTCGGGAGGCGGGGAGACCCAGTACTTC. The encoded protein is CASSLLSGGGETQYF. This chain uses TRBV5-4 with TRBJ2-5; 7 nucleotides match TRBD2. V lost 2 bases and J lost 5; bases outside the gene matches: 9. CDR1 SGHNT and CDR2 YYREEE come from the germline V gene (reference sequence). The CDR3 consists of 15 residues.

The CDR3 DNA follows: TGTGCCAGCAGTGATGGAAGGGACAAGAGTACGCAGTATTTT. Protein sequence: CASSDGRDKSTQYF. V gene TRBV2 combines with J gene TRBJ2-3; tentatively, D is TRBD1 (6 bases). Looked up from germline, CDR1 is SNHLY and CDR2 is FYNNEI. The length of the CDR3 is 14 residues. Trimming took 3 bases from V and 8 from J, leaving 15 bases between them. The full variable domain, with the rest looked up from reference TRBV2 and TRBJ2-3, is EPEVTQTPSHQVTQMGQEVILRCVPISNHLYFYWYRQILGQKVEFLVSFYNNEISEKSEIFDDQFSVERPDGSNFTLKIRSTKLEDSAMYFCASSDGRDKSTQYFGPGTRLTVL.

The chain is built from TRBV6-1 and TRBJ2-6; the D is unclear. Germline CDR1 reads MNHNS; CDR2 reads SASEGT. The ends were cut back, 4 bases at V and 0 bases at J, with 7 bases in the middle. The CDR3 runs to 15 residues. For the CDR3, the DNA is TGTGCCAGCAGTGCCCTAAACTCTGGGGCCAACGTCCTGACTTTC. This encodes CASSALNSGANVLTF.

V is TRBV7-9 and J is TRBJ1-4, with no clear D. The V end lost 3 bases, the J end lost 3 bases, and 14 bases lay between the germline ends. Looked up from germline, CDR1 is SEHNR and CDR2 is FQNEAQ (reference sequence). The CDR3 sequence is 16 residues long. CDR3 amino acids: CASSFPGVGPNEKLFF. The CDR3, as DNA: TGTGCCAGCAGCTTTCCCGGGGTCGGACCTAATGAAAAACTGTTTTTT.

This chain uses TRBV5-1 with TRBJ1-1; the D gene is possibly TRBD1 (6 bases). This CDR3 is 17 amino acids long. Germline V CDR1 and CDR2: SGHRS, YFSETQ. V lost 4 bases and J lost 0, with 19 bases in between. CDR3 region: CASSNPPGASVNTEAFF. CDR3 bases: TGCGCCAGCAGCAACCCACCGGGGGCTTCGGTGAACACTGAAGCTTTCTTT.

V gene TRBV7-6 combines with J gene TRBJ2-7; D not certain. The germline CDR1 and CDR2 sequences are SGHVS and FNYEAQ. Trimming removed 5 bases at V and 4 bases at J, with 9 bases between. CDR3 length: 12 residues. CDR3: CASSDDIYEQYF. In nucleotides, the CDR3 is TGTGCCAGCAGCGACGACATTTACGAGCAGTACTTC.